This record looks at one T cell receptor (beta chain) sequence and its context. No antigen is known for it. Vbeta (60) and Jbeta (13) primers were used in the PCR. Profiling relied on immunoSEQ multiplex PCR, and the TCRdb table lists in-frame clones only, not all of them. In the table there are some 110,000 clones, 65% to 90% of which are singletons. The V gene's germline CDR1 is SGHRS and CDR2 YFSETQ. The CDR3 spans 15 residues. Trimming stripped 0 bases from V and 2 bases from J, with 12 bases between. This record comes from a study of cytomegalovirus exposure and HLA in healthy donors. Overall study results and limits: Reports state that TCR beta sequences accurately predicted most subjects' HLA-A and HLA-B alleles. Several of the most significant clusters were apparently associated with common viral pathogens in a later analysis.

Material: PBMCs. This chain uses TRBV5-1 with TRBJ2-7, with D perhaps TRBD2 (6 bases). This clonotype was sampled from a woman under 40 in good health and CMV-seronegative. CDR3 DNA sequence: TGCGCCAGCAGCTTGGAGGCTAGCGAACCCTACGAGCAGTACTTC. Translation: CASSLEASEPYEQYF.